This section outlines one T cell receptor (beta chain) sequence together with its context. The data stem from a study of blood T cell repertoires in COVID-19. In the study overall: The United States, Italy and Spain supplied acute and convalescent COVID-19 samples. T cells, B-cell-depleted T cells, or PBMCs supplied cDNA or gDNA.

The germline gives CDR1 SGHRS, CDR2 YFSETQ. Trimming at V came to 0 bases and at J to 5 bases, leaving 1 base not matched to a gene. The length of the CDR3 is 14 residues. Only in-frame clones appear in the TCRdb table, and some are missing; sequencing was by immunoSEQ multiplex PCR. The sample has 150,000 to 200,000 clones, roughly 82% seen once; the top ten hold about 5%. The sample was peripheral blood. This sequence originates from a woman aged 30 to 39 with acute or convalescent COVID-19. The rearrangement joins TRBV5-1 to TRBJ2-3; 9 bases fit TRBD2. CDR3 sequence reads: CASSLDSGRDTQYF. The CDR3 bases are TGCGCCAGCAGCTTGGATAGCGGGAGAGATACGCAGTATTTT. Full variable domain (remainder filled in from reference TRBV5-1 and TRBJ2-3): KAGVTQTPRYLIKTRGQQVTLSCSPISGHRSVSWYQQTPGQGLQFLFEYFSETQRNKGNFPGRFSGRQFSNSRSEMNVSTLELGDSALYLCASSLDSGRDTQYFGPGTRLTVL.